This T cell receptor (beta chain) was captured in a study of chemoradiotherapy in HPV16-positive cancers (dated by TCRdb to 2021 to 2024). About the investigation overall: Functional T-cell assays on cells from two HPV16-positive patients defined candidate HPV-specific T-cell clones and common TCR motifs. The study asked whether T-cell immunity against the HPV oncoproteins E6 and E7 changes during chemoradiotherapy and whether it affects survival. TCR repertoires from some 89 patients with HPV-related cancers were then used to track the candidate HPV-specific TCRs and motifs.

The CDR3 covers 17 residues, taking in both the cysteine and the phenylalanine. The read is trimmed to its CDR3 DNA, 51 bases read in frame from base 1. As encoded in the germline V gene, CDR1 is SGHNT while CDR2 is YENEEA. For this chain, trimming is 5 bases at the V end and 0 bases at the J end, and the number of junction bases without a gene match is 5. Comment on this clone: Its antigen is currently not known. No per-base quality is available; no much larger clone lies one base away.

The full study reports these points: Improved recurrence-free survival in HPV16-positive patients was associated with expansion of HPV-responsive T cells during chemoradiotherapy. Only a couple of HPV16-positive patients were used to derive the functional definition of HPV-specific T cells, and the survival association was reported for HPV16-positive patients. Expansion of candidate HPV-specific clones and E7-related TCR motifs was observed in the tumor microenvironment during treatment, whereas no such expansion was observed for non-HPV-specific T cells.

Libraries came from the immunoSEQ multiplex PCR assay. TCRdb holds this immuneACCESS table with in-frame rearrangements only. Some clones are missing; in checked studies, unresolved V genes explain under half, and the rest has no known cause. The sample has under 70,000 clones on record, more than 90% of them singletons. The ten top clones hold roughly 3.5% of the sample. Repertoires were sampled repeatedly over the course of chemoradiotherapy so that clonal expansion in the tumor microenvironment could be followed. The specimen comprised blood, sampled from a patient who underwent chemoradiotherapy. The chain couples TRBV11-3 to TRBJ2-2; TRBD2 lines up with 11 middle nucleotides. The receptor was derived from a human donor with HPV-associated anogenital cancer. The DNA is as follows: TGTGCCAGCAGCATTGGGACTAGCGGATCGAACACCGGGGAGCTGTTTTTT. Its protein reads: CASSIGTSGSNTGELFF. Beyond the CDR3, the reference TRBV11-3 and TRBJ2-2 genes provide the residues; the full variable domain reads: EAGVVQSPRYKIIEKKQPVAFWCNPISGHNTLYWYLQNLGQGPELLIRYENEEAVDDSQLPKDRFSAERLKGVDSTLKIQPAELGDSAVYLCASSIGTSGSNTGELFFGEGSRLTVL.